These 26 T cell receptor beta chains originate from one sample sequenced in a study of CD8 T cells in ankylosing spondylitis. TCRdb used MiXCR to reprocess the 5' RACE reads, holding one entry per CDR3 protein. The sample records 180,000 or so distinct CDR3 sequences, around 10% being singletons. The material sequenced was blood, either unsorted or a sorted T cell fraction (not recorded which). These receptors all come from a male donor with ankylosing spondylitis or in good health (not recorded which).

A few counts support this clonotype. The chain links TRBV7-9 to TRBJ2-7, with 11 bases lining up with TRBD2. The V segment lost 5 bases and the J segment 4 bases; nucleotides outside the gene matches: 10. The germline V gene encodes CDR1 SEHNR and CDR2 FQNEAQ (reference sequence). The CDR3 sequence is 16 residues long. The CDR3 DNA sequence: TGTGCCAGCAGCCAAGTGTCTAGCGGGAGGACATACGAGCAGTACTTC. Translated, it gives CASSQVSSGRTYEQYF. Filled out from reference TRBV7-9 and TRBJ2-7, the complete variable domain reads DTGVSQNPRHKITKRGQNVTFRCDPISEHNRLYWYRQTLGQGPEFLTYFQNEAQLEKSRLLSDRFSAERPKGSFSTLEIQRTEQGDSAMYLCASSQVSSGRTYEQYFGPGTRLTVT.

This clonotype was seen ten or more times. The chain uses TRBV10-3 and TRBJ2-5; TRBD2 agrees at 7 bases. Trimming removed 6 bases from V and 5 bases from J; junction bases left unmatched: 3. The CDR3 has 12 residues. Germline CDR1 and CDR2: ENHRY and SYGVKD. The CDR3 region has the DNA TGTGCCATCAGCGGGACTATGGAGACCCAGTACTTC. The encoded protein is CAISGTMETQYF.

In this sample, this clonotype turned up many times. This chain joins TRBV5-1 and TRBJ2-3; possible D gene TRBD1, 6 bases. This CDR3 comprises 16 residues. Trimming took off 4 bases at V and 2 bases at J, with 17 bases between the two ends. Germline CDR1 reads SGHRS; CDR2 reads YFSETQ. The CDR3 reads CASSTHRAPPTDTQYF. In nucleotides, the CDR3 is TGCGCCAGCAGCACGCACAGGGCCCCTCCCACAGATACGCAGTATTTT.

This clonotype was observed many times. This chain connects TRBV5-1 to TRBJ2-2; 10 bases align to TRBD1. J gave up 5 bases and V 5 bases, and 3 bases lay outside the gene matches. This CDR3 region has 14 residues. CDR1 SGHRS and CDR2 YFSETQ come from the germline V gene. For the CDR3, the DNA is TGCGCCAGCAGTGGGACAGGGGCGACCGGGGAGCTGTTTTTT. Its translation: CASSGTGATGELFF.

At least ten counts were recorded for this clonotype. CDR3: CASSVFGGAPYNEQFF. DNA for the CDR3: TGTGCCAGCAGCGTCTTCGGGGGGGCTCCCTACAATGAGCAGTTCTTC. V gene TRBV9 combines with J gene TRBJ2-1, with 8 bases fitting TRBD2. Trimming removed 2 bases from V and 2 bases from J; junction bases left unmatched: 6. The CDR3 length is 16 residues. Germline loops: CDR1 SGDLS, CDR2 YYNGEE.

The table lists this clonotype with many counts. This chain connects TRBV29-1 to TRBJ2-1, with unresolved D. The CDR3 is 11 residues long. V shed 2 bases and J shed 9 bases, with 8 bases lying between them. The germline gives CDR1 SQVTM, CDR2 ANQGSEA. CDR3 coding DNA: TGCAGCGTTGAACAACACGGTGAGCAGTTCTTC. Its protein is CSVEQHGEQFF.

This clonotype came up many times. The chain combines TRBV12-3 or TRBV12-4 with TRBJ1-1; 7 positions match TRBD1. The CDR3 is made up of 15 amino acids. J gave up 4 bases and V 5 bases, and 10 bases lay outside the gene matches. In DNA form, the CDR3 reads TGTGCCAGCAGTAGTCGGACAGGCGCCAGCACTGAAGCTTTCTTT. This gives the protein CASSSRTGASTEAFF.

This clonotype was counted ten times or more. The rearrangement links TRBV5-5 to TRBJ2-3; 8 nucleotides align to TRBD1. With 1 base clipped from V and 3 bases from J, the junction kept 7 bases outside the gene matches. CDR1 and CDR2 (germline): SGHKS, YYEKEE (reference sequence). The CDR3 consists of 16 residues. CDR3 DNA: TGTGCCAGCAGCTTGATACAGGGGGGACGAACAGATACGCAGTATTTT. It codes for CASSLIQGGRTDTQYF.

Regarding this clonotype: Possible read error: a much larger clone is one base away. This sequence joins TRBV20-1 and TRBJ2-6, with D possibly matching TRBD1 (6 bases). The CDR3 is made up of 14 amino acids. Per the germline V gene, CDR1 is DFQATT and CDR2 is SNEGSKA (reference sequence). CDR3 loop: CSATGFTGTNVLTF. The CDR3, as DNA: TGCAGTGCCACAGGGTTCACTGGGACCAACGTCCTGACTTTC.

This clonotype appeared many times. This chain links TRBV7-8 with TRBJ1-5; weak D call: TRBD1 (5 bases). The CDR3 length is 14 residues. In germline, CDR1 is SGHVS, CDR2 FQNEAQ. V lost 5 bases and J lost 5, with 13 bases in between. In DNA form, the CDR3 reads TGTGCCAGCAGCCCAGGTTGGGGGGATCAGCCCCAGCATTTT. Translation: CASSPGWGDQPQHF.

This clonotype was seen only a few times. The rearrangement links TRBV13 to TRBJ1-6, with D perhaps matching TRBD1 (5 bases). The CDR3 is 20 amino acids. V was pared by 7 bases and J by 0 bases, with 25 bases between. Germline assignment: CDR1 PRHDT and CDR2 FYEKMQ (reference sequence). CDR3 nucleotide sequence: TGTGCCAGCATTAAGAGAGGGACGGAGGGCTTGAGCTCCTATAATTCACCCCTCCACTTT. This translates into CASIKRGTEGLSSYNSPLHF.

CDR3 region: CASSPAGTDTQYF. CDR3 nucleotide sequence: TGTGCCAGCAGCCCGGCTGGCACAGATACGCAGTATTTT. The rearrangement uses TRBV5-5 and TRBJ2-3, with D hard to call. The CDR3 spans 13 residues. The V and J ends lost 4 bases and 1 base respectively, with 7 bases between them. Germline CDR1 SGHKS, CDR2 YYEKEE (reference sequence).

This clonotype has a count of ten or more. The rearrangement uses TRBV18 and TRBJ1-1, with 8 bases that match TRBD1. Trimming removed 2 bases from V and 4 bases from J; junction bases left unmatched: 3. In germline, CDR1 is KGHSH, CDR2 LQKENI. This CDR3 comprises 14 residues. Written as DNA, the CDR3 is TGTGCCAGCTCACCAAGACAGGGGAGCACTGAAGCTTTCTTT. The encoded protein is CASSPRQGSTEAFF. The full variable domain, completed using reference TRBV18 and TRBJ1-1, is NAGVMQNPRHLVRRRGQEARLRCSPMKGHSHVYWYRQLPEEGLKFMVYLQKENIIDESGMPKERFSAEFPKEGPSILRIQQVVRGDSAAYFCASSPRQGSTEAFFGQGTRLTVV.

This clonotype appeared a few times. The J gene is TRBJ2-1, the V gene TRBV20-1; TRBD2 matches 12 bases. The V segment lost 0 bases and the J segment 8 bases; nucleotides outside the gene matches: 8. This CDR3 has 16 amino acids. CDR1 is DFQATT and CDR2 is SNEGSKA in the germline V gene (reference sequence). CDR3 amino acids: CSARDPDLAGGDEQFF. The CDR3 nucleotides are TGCAGTGCTAGAGACCCCGACCTAGCGGGAGGGGATGAGCAGTTCTTC.

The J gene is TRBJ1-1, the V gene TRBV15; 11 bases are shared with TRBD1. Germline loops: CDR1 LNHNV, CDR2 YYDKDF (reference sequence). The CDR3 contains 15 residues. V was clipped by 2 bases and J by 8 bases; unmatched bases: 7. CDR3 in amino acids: CATSRSGTGGVEAFF. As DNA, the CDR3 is TGTGCCACCAGCAGATCCGGGACAGGGGGGGTCGAAGCTTTCTTT.

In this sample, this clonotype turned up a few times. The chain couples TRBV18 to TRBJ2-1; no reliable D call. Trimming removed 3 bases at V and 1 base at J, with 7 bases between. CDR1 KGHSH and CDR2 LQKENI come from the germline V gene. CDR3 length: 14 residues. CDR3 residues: CASSPTDSYNEQFF. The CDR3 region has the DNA TGTGCCAGCTCACCTACGGATTCCTACAATGAGCAGTTCTTC.

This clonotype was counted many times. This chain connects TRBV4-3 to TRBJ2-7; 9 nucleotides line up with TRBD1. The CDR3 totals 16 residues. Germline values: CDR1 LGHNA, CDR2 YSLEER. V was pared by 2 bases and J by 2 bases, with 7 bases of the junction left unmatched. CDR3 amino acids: CASSQQPGQGAYEQYF. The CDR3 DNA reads TGCGCCAGCAGCCAACAACCGGGACAGGGAGCCTACGAGCAGTACTTC.

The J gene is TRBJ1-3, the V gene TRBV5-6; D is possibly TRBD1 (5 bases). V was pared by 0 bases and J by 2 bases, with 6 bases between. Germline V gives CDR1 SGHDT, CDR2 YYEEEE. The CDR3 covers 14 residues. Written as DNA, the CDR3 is TGTGCCAGCAGCTTGGGACAGCCTGGAAACACCATATATTTT. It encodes CASSLGQPGNTIYF.

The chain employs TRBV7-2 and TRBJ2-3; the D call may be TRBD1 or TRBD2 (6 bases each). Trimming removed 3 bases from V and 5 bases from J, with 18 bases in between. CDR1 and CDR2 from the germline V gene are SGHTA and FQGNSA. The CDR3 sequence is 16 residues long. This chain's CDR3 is CASSFKGGSRGDTQYF. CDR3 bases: TGTGCCAGCAGCTTCAAAGGGGGATCGCGGGGAGATACGCAGTATTTT.

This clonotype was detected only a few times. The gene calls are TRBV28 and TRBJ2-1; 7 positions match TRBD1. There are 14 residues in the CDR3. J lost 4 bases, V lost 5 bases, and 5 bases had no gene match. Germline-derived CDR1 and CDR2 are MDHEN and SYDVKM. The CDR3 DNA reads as TGTGCCAGCAGTGCCCCGACAGGGTACAATGAGCAGTTCTTC. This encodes CASSAPTGYNEQFF.

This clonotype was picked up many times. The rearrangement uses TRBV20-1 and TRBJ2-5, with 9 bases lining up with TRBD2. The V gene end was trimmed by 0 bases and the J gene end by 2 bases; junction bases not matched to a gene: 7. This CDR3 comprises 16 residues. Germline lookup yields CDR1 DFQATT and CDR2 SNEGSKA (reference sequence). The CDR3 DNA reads TGCAGTGCTAGAGATAGGCTAGCGGGACGGCAAGAGACCCAGTACTTC. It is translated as CSARDRLAGRQETQYF.

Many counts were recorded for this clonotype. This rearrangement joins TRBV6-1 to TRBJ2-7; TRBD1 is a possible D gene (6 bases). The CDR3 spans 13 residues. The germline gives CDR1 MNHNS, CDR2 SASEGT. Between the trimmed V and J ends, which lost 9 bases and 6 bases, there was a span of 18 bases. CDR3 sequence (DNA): TGTGCCAGTTACAGGGACCAATGGGCCGAGCAGTACTTC. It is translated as CASYRDQWAEQYF.

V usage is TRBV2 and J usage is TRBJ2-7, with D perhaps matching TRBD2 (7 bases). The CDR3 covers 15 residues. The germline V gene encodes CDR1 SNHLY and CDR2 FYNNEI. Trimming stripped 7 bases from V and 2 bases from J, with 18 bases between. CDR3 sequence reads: CASTQEGEGTYEQYF. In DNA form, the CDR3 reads TGTGCCAGCACCCAGGAGGGGGAGGGTACCTACGAGCAGTACTTC. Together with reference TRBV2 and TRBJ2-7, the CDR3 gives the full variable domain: EPEVTQTPSHQVTQMGQEVILRCVPISNHLYFYWYRQILGQKVEFLVSFYNNEISEKSEIFDDQFSVERPDGSNFTLKIRSTKLEDSAMYFCASTQEGEGTYEQYFGPGTRLTVT.

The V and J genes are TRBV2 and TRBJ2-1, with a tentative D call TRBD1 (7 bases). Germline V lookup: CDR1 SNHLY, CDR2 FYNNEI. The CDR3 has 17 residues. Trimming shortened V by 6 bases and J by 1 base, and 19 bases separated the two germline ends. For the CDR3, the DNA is TGTGCCAGCAGCGGGCCTCGGACAGGAGGGTCCTACAATGAGCAGTTCTTC. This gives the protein CASSGPRTGGSYNEQFF.

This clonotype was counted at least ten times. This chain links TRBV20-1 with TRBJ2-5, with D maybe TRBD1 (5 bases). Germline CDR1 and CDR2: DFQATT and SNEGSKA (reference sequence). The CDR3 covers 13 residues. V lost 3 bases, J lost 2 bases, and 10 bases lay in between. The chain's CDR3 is CSASMTVQETQYF. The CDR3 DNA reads TGCAGTGCTAGTATGACAGTTCAAGAGACCCAGTACTTC.

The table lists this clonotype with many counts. The CDR3 nucleotides are TGTGCCAGCAGGGACTGGACCCGGGACACCTCTAACTATGGCTACACCTTC. This gives the protein CASRDWTRDTSNYGYTF. The rearrangement uses TRBV6-1 and TRBJ1-2, with a possible D match to TRBD1 (6 bases). CDR3 length: 17 amino acids. Per germline, CDR1 MNHNS and CDR2 SASEGT. Trimming cost V 6 bases and J 0 bases, with 20 bases left between them.